A selection of T cell receptor beta chains follows, all from one sample in a study of OX40 agonist ivuxolimab in advanced cancers. Data came from immunoSEQ multiplex PCR; TCRdb stores just in-frame clones and leaves some out. Of 50,000 to 65,000 clones in the sample, 85% to 90% are singletons; the top ten hold over 0.65%. The sequenced sample was CD4+ or CD8+ T cells sorted from blood, obtained in a trial of the OX40 agonist ivuxolimab. The receptors derive from an adult with an advanced solid tumor such as melanoma, head and neck, liver or kidney cancer. Each CDR3 is given with its conserved first and last residue. The order of the fields is V gene, D gene, CDR3 length, J gene, clone size, CDR3 protein, CDR3 DNA. The D gene is left open where the match is weak. A row's size may be missing; if present it is once, few, many or a size class.

v_gene: TRBV7-2; d_gene: TRBD1; len: 13; j_gene: TRBJ1-1; abundance: once; CDR3aa: CASSLAGGFEAFF; CDR3nt: TGTGCCAGCAGCTTAGCAGGGGGCTTTGAAGCTTTCTTT
v_gene: TRBV4-1; d_gene: NA; len: 16; j_gene: TRBJ2-5; abundance: NA; CDR3aa: CASSQPSSRQGETQYF; CDR3nt: TGCGCCAGCAGCCAGCCTAGTAGCCGGCAAGGAGAGACCCAGTACTTC
v_gene: TRBV7-2; d_gene: TRBD1; len: 16; j_gene: TRBJ1-2; abundance: once; CDR3aa: CASSLGGQAANYGYTF; CDR3nt: TGTGCCAGCAGCTTAGGGGGACAGGCTGCAAACTATGGCTACACCTTC
v_gene: TRBV20-1; d_gene: NA; len: 11; j_gene: TRBJ2-7; abundance: NA; CDR3aa: CSASRWGEQYF; CDR3nt: TGCAGTGCTTCACGCTGGGGCGAGCAGTACTTC
v_gene: TRBV6-6; d_gene: NA; len: 13; j_gene: TRBJ1-5; abundance: NA; CDR3aa: CASSYSRTQPQHF; CDR3nt: TGTGCCAGCAGTTACTCTAGGACCCAGCCCCAGCATTTT
v_gene: TRBV9; d_gene: NA; len: 12; j_gene: TRBJ2-1; abundance: NA; CDR3aa: CASSVDANEQFF; CDR3nt: TGTGCCAGCAGCGTAGACGCAAATGAGCAGTTCTTC
v_gene: TRBV4-1; d_gene: TRBD1; len: 15; j_gene: TRBJ1-1; abundance: NA; CDR3aa: CASTRGEGANTEAFF; CDR3nt: TGCGCCAGCACCCGGGGGGAGGGGGCGAACACTGAAGCTTTCTTT
v_gene: TRBV7-2; d_gene: NA; len: 13; j_gene: TRBJ1-2; abundance: once; CDR3aa: CASTPGGARGYTF; CDR3nt: TGTGCCAGCACCCCGGGGGGGGCGCGTGGCTACACCTTC
v_gene: TRBV2; d_gene: NA; len: 14; j_gene: TRBJ2-6; abundance: NA; CDR3aa: CASSEAGGANVLTF; CDR3nt: TGTGCCAGCAGTGAGGCGGGGGGGGCCAACGTCCTGACTTTC
v_gene: TRBV11-3; d_gene: NA; len: 13; j_gene: TRBJ1-6; abundance: NA; CDR3aa: CASSLYGDSPLHF; CDR3nt: TGTGCCAGCAGCTTGTACGGGGACTCACCCCTCCACTTT
v_gene: TRBV30; d_gene: NA; len: 13; j_gene: TRBJ1-1; abundance: NA; CDR3aa: CAWSVQGNTEAFF; CDR3nt: TGTGCCTGGAGTGTACAGGGGAACACTGAAGCTTTCTTT
v_gene: TRBV2; d_gene: TRBD1; len: 14; j_gene: TRBJ1-1; abundance: once; CDR3aa: CASSEAGQGIEAFF; CDR3nt: TGTGCCAGCAGTGAGGCGGGACAGGGGATTGAAGCTTTCTTT
v_gene: TRBV4-3; d_gene: NA; len: 15; j_gene: TRBJ2-5; abundance: NA; CDR3aa: CASSQDLGAQETQYF; CDR3nt: TGCGCCAGCAGCCAAGATCTCGGGGCCCAAGAGACCCAGTACTTC
v_gene: TRBV29-1; d_gene: TRBD1; len: 16; j_gene: TRBJ1-2; abundance: NA; CDR3aa: CSAQGGQGTSNYGYTF; CDR3nt: TGCAGCGCCCAGGGGGGACAGGGGACCTCTAACTATGGCTACACCTTC
v_gene: TRBV6-6; d_gene: NA; len: 11; j_gene: TRBJ2-1; abundance: NA; CDR3aa: CASSYDNEQFF; CDR3nt: TGTGCCAGCAGTTACGACAATGAGCAGTTCTTC
v_gene: TRBV2; d_gene: NA; len: 15; j_gene: TRBJ1-4; abundance: NA; CDR3aa: CASSVERVGNEKLFF; CDR3nt: TGTGCCAGCAGTGTAGAGAGAGTGGGTAATGAAAAACTGTTTTTT
v_gene: TRBV14; d_gene: NA; len: 15; j_gene: TRBJ2-7; abundance: NA; CDR3aa: CASSQLSGYNYEQYF; CDR3nt: TGTGCCAGCAGCCAACTAAGCGGGTACAATTACGAGCAGTACTTC
v_gene: TRBV21-1; d_gene: NA; len: 15; j_gene: TRBJ1-1; abundance: NA; CDR3aa: CASSPYDRGDTEAFF; CDR3nt: TGTGCCAGCAGTCCCTATGATAGGGGGGACACTGAAGCTTTCTTT
v_gene: TRBV5-1; d_gene: NA; len: 16; j_gene: TRBJ1-3; abundance: NA; CDR3aa: CASSLGPSHRGNTIYF; CDR3nt: TGCGCCAGCAGCTTGGGTCCCTCACACAGGGGAAACACCATATATTTT
v_gene: TRBV21-1; d_gene: NA; len: 16; j_gene: TRBJ1-1; abundance: NA; CDR3aa: CASSNSMDGAGTEAFF; CDR3nt: TGTGCCAGCAGCAATTCGATGGACGGCGCCGGCACTGAAGCTTTCTTT
v_gene: TRBV7-1; d_gene: NA; len: 14; j_gene: TRBJ1-2; abundance: NA; CDR3aa: CASIYRELNYGYTF; CDR3nt: TGTGCCAGTATTTACAGGGAACTGAACTATGGCTACACCTTC
v_gene: TRBV19; d_gene: NA; len: 15; j_gene: TRBJ1-4; abundance: NA; CDR3aa: CASSMEQPGNEKLFF; CDR3nt: TGTGCCAGTAGTATGGAACAGCCCGGGAATGAAAAACTGTTTTTT
v_gene: TRBV11-3; d_gene: NA; len: 12; j_gene: TRBJ2-3; abundance: NA; CDR3aa: CASGLLGDTQYF; CDR3nt: TGTGCCAGCGGTTTGCTGGGAGATACGCAGTATTTT
v_gene: TRBV12-5; d_gene: NA; len: 13; j_gene: TRBJ1-2; abundance: once; CDR3aa: CASADKGRGGYTF; CDR3nt: TGTGCTAGCGCTGACAAGGGAAGGGGTGGCTACACCTTC
v_gene: TRBV5-1; d_gene: TRBD1; len: 16; j_gene: TRBJ1-2; abundance: NA; CDR3aa: CASRLTYGTGGYGYTF; CDR3nt: TGCGCCAGCAGATTAACCTATGGGACAGGCGGATATGGCTACACCTTC
v_gene: TRBV6-1; d_gene: NA; len: 17; j_gene: TRBJ2-2; abundance: NA; CDR3aa: CASSEAKQGLNTGELFF; CDR3nt: TGTGCCAGCAGTGAAGCGAAGCAGGGCCTGAACACCGGGGAGCTGTTTTTT
v_gene: TRBV2; d_gene: NA; len: 11; j_gene: TRBJ1-1; abundance: NA; CDR3aa: CASSESYEAFF; CDR3nt: TGTGCCAGCAGTGAATCTTATGAAGCTTTCTTT
v_gene: TRBV19; d_gene: TRBD2; len: 21; j_gene: TRBJ2-2; abundance: once; CDR3aa: CASSTWDRGTSGTPNTGELFF; CDR3nt: TGTGCCAGTAGTACGTGGGACAGGGGGACTAGCGGGACCCCGAACACCGGGGAGCTGTTTTTT
v_gene: TRBV20-1; d_gene: NA; len: 11; j_gene: TRBJ2-3; abundance: NA; CDR3aa: CSARGGDTQYF; CDR3nt: TGCAGTGCTAGAGGGGGGGATACGCAGTATTTT
v_gene: TRBV7-2; d_gene: NA; len: 14; j_gene: TRBJ1-1; abundance: once; CDR3aa: CASSARTGSGEAFF; CDR3nt: TGTGCCAGCAGCGCCCGGACGGGGAGTGGTGAAGCTTTCTTT